Presented here are 29 T cell receptor beta chains from one specimen sequenced in a study of shared clonotypes between healthy human individuals. Profiled with immunoSEQ multiplex PCR; TCRdb holds only in-frame clones, not every one. The profile shows about 670,000 clones, 72% of them singletons. The sample consisted of memory CD4+ T cells sorted from blood. Sample subset: CD45RA-negative fraction. Receptors were obtained from a woman aged 25-40 years in good health.

The chain combines TRBV6-5 with TRBJ1-1; TRBD1 aligns across 8 bases. CDR1 and CDR2 (germline): MNHEY, SVGAGI. V was pared by 5 bases and J by 3 bases, with 5 bases of the junction left unmatched. The CDR3 consists of 14 residues. CDR3 coding DNA: TGTGCCAGCAGTCCGACGACAGGGGACACTGAAGCTTTCTTT. It codes for CASSPTTGDTEAFF.

The chain combines TRBV19 with TRBJ1-3; D is unclear. The germline V gene has CDR1 LNHDA and CDR2 SQIVND (reference sequence). V lost 3 bases, J lost 0 bases, and 12 bases lay in between. The CDR3 spans 16 residues. The CDR3 sequence is CASSIRAGVSGNTIYF. The CDR3 DNA sequence: TGTGCCAGTAGTATTCGGGCTGGAGTCTCTGGAAACACCATATATTTT.

At least ten counts were recorded for this clone. This chain connects TRBV29-1 to TRBJ1-2, with 9 bases matching TRBD1. With V trimmed by 3 bases and J by 7 bases, 6 bases remained unmatched. From germline, CDR1 is SQVTM and CDR2 ANQGSEA. This CDR3 region has 13 residues. The CDR3 loop reads CSVDEDRGLGYTF. In DNA, the CDR3 is TGCAGCGTTGATGAGGACAGGGGCCTTGGCTACACCTTC.

The table lists this clone with a count of one. The DNA for the CDR3 is TGTGCCAGCAGTGAGGCAGGGACGGATGGCTACACCTTC. This codes for CASSEAGTDGYTF. The chain employs TRBV6-1 and TRBJ1-2, with D perhaps matching TRBD1 (5 bases). The germline CDR1 and CDR2 sequences are MNHNS and SASEGT. Trimming shortened V by 3 bases and J by 6 bases, and 11 bases separated the two germline ends. The CDR3 extends over 13 amino acids.

Comments on this clone: A much larger clone lies a single base off, so this may be a read error. The chain recombines TRBV11-2 with TRBJ2-1, with D maybe TRBD1 (6 bases). The V end was cut by 4 bases, the J end by 3 bases, with 7 bases between. Germline V lookup: CDR1 SGHAT, CDR2 FQNNGV. The CDR3 is made up of 13 amino acids. CDR3 bases: TGTGCCAGCAGCTCGGACAGCTACAATGAGCAGTTCTTC. It translates to CASSSDSYNEQFF. The variable domain in full, completed from reference TRBV11-2 and TRBJ2-1, reads EAGVAQSPRYKIIEKRQSVAFWCNPISGHATLYWYQQILGQGPKLLIQFQNNGVVDDSQLPKDRFSAERLKGVDSTLKIQPAKLEDSAVYLCASSSDSYNEQFFGPGTRLTVL.

The chain carries TRBV5-4 and TRBJ2-6; D possibly matches TRBD1 or TRBD2 (5 bases each). The V gene's germline CDR1 is SGHNT and CDR2 YYREEE (reference sequence). The CDR3 extends over 14 amino acids. The germline V and J ends were trimmed by 1 base and 9 bases, with 11 bases remaining between them. CDR3 region: CASSLRDGGNVLTF. As DNA, the CDR3 is TGTGCCAGCAGCTTGAGGGACGGAGGCAACGTCCTGACTTTC.

This chain uses TRBV7-9 with TRBJ1-4, with D tentatively TRBD1 (5 bases). The CDR3 contains 14 residues. The V and J ends lost 3 bases and 4 bases respectively, with 9 bases between them. Germline V gene sequence: CDR1 SEHNR, CDR2 FQNEAQ (reference sequence). The chain's CDR3 is CASSLGPVNEKLFF. The DNA for the CDR3 is TGTGCCAGCAGCTTGGGACCGGTTAATGAAAAACTGTTTTTT.

V gene TRBV6-5 combines with J gene TRBJ1-2; a possible D gene is TRBD1 (5 bases). The CDR3 contains 14 residues. Germline V lookup: CDR1 MNHEY, CDR2 SVGAGI. Trimming took off 4 bases at V and 4 bases at J, with 13 bases between the two ends. DNA for the CDR3: TGTGCCAGCAGTTCCCCCCGGGACGGCTATGGCTACACCTTC. Residues: CASSSPRDGYGYTF.

The chain links TRBV2 to TRBJ2-3, with a tentative D call TRBD2 (6 bases). The CDR3 is 13 residues long. The V gene lost 8 bases and the J gene lost 3 bases, with 12 bases spanning the gap. Looked up from germline, CDR1 is SNHLY and CDR2 is FYNNEI. The CDR3 spells CASCRERTDTQYF. In nucleotides, the CDR3 is TGTGCCAGCTGCCGGGAGCGGACAGATACGCAGTATTTT.

The sample holds a few counts of this clone. The V and J genes are TRBV9 and TRBJ2-6; no clear D. Trimming left V 4 bases short and J 0 bases short, with 5 bases between. The CDR3 spans 14 residues. Per germline, CDR1 SGDLS and CDR2 YYNGEE. Here the CDR3 reads CASSWYSGANVLTF. CDR3 nucleotide sequence: TGTGCCAGCAGCTGGTACTCTGGGGCCAACGTCCTGACTTTC.

V usage is TRBV19 and J usage is TRBJ1-5; D not certain. The CDR3 is 12 residues long. Trimming removed 3 bases from V and 9 bases from J, with 9 bases in between. Germline values: CDR1 LNHDA, CDR2 SQIVND (reference sequence). For the CDR3, the DNA is TGTGCCAGTAGTATTACGTCTTCGCCCCAGCATTTT. This codes for CASSITSSPQHF.

About this clone: This CDR3 is also generated by other DNA sequences in the sample. The chain is built from TRBV9 and TRBJ1-1; TRBD1 is a possible D gene (5 bases). Trimming took off 3 bases at V and 2 bases at J, with 8 bases between the two ends. The CDR3 runs to 13 residues. CDR1 SGDLS and CDR2 YYNGEE come from the germline V gene. The CDR3 nucleotides read TGTGCCAGCAGCGGCCAGGGAAACACTGAAGCTTTCTTT. Encoded protein: CASSGQGNTEAFF. The full variable domain, in which reference TRBV9 and TRBJ1-1 provide the parts outside the CDR3, is DSGVTQTPKHLITATGQRVTLRCSPRSGDLSVYWYQQSLDQGLQFLIQYYNGEERAKGNILERFSAQQFPDLHSELNLSSLELGDSALYFCASSGQGNTEAFFGQGTRLTVV.

This clone occurred a few times. CDR3 coding DNA: TGTGCCACCGGGAGGACCGTCCTCGAGCAGTACTTC. This encodes CATGRTVLEQYF. The chain couples TRBV6-1 to TRBJ2-7, with TRBD2 identical over 7 bases. The ends lost 10 bases at V and 6 bases at J; junction bases unmatched: 9. The CDR3 runs to 12 residues. Germline V CDR1 and CDR2: MNHNS, SASEGT.

This chain's CDR3 is CASSELDSSTDTQYF. CDR3 bases: TGTGCCAGTAGCGAACTAGACTCTAGCACAGATACGCAGTATTTT. V and J are TRBV19 and TRBJ2-3, with D maybe TRBD2 (5 bases). The CDR3 sequence is 15 residues long. Trimming cost V 6 bases and J 0 bases, with 13 bases left between them. Germline assignment: CDR1 LNHDA and CDR2 SQIVND (reference sequence).

This clone was seen a handful of times. In nucleotides, the CDR3 is TGTGCCTGTGGGGAATGGGAAAAACTGTTTTTT. It codes for CACGEWEKLFF. The rearrangement links TRBV30 to TRBJ1-4; D remains unclear. The CDR3 length is 11 residues. Germline loops: CDR1 GTSNPN, CDR2 SVGIG (reference sequence). V dropped 6 bases and J dropped 8 bases, with 10 bases sitting between them.

This chain links TRBV6-5 with TRBJ2-7; perhaps TRBD1 as D (6 bases). This CDR3 region has 14 residues. V gave up 8 bases and J gave up 2 bases, with 16 bases separating them. CDR1 and CDR2 (germline): MNHEY, SVGAGI. The chain's CDR3 is CASGVDRLTYEQYF. The CDR3 DNA sequence: TGTGCCAGCGGGGTAGACAGGCTGACCTACGAGCAGTACTTC.

V gene TRBV29-1 combines with J gene TRBJ2-3, with D tentatively TRBD2 (5 bases). Per the germline V gene, CDR1 is SQVTM and CDR2 is ANQGSEA. CDR3 size: 12 residues. V was cut by 5 bases and J by 4 bases, with 10 bases left in between. CDR3 amino acids: CSVRKEADTQYF. The CDR3 nucleotides are TGCAGCGTTCGTAAGGAGGCAGATACGCAGTATTTT.

The chain employs TRBV7-2 and TRBJ1-1; D is unresolved. The V end lost 2 bases, the J end lost 2 bases, and 3 bases lay between the germline ends. The CDR3 extends over 12 amino acids. Germline V lookup: CDR1 SGHTA, CDR2 FQGNSA. CDR3 region: CASSLINTEAFF. The CDR3 DNA reads TGTGCCAGCAGCTTAATAAACACTGAAGCTTTCTTT. Full variable domain (rest looked up from reference TRBV7-2 and TRBJ1-1): GAGVSQSPSNKVTEKGKDVELRCDPISGHTALYWYRQSLGQGLEFLIYFQGNSAPDKSGLPSDRFSAERTGGSVSTLTIQRTQQEDSAVYLCASSLINTEAFFGQGTRLTVV.

J is TRBJ2-2 and V is TRBV14; 10 bases agree with TRBD2. This CDR3 is 17 amino acids long. CDR1 SGHDN and CDR2 FVKESK come from the germline V gene. Trimming cost V 4 bases and J 5 bases; bases outside gene matches: 10. The CDR3 here is CASSPHSGRSRTGELFF. DNA for the CDR3: TGTGCCAGCAGCCCACATAGCGGGAGGTCGAGGACCGGGGAGCTGTTTTTT.

This CDR3 is CASSSFSLSGYTF. CDR3 sequence (DNA): TGTGCCAGCAGTTCGTTCTCCCTGAGCGGCTACACCTTC. The chain combines TRBV6-5 with TRBJ1-2, with D unclear. The CDR3 contains 13 residues. The germline V gene has CDR1 MNHEY and CDR2 SVGAGI. V lost 4 bases and J lost 8, with 14 bases in between.

The chain combines TRBV4-2 with TRBJ1-5; no firm D call. Trimming stripped 5 bases from V and 2 bases from J, with 13 bases between. Germline V gene sequence: CDR1 LGHNA, CDR2 YNFKEQ. The CDR3 sequence is 15 residues long. CDR3 sequence (DNA): TGTGCCAGCAGCTTGAGTTCTGGGGGCAATCAGCCCCAGCATTTT. It yields the protein CASSLSSGGNQPQHF.

This clone has more than one count but fewer than ten. This sequence joins TRBV5-5 and TRBJ1-2; TRBD1 is a possible D gene (5 bases). The germline V and J ends were trimmed by 3 bases and 6 bases, with 9 bases remaining between them. CDR3 length: 12 residues. Germline CDR1 SGHKS, CDR2 YYEKEE (reference sequence). As DNA, the CDR3 is TGTGCCAGCAGCTCAATCAGGGATGGCTACACCTTC. Its protein is CASSSIRDGYTF.

This clone has a handful of counts. The chain combines TRBV28 with TRBJ2-1; 8 nucleotides agree with TRBD1. CDR1 and CDR2 (germline): MDHEN, SYDVKM. This CDR3 comprises 15 residues. With 6 bases clipped from V and 0 bases from J, the junction kept 4 bases outside the gene matches. This chain's CDR3 is CASRGDRGSYNEQFF. The CDR3 nucleotides are TGTGCCAGCAGGGGAGACAGGGGCTCCTACAATGAGCAGTTCTTC.

The gene calls are TRBV7-9 and TRBJ1-4; D is unresolved. The germline CDR1 and CDR2 sequences are SEHNR and FQNEAQ (reference sequence). V was trimmed by 5 bases and J by 5 bases, leaving 12 bases between them. There are 14 residues in the CDR3. This CDR3 is CASSPHDTNEKLFF. CDR3 bases: TGTGCCAGCAGCCCTCACGATACCAATGAAAAACTGTTTTTT.

This clone occurred many times. This chain links TRBV7-8 with TRBJ2-1; TRBD2 agrees at 8 bases. The trim removed 5 bases at V and 0 bases at J, leaving 12 bases unmatched. Per germline, CDR1 SGHVS and CDR2 FQNEAQ. This CDR3 spans 18 amino acids. CDR3 residues: CASSPGGGVASSYNEQFF. Here the CDR3 DNA reads TGTGCCAGCAGCCCGGGAGGGGGGGTCGCGTCCTCCTACAATGAGCAGTTCTTC.

On this clone itself: The sample holds other DNA sequences that translate to the same CDR3. The rearrangement joins TRBV27 to TRBJ2-7; tentatively, D is TRBD1 or TRBD2 (5 bases each). The CDR3 covers 13 residues. Germline V gene lookup returns CDR1 MNHEY and CDR2 SMNVEV (reference sequence). V was pared by 6 bases and J by 5 bases, with 14 bases between. The CDR3 DNA is TGTGCCAGCAGCCCGGGAACAGGCCACGAGCAGTACTTC. As protein: CASSPGTGHEQYF.

This clone has a handful of counts. The chain carries TRBV19 and TRBJ2-1, with a weak D call TRBD1 (5 bases). Trimming left V 1 base short and J 9 bases short, with 10 bases between. From germline, CDR1 is LNHDA and CDR2 SQIVND (reference sequence). This CDR3 has 13 residues. In DNA form, the CDR3 reads TGTGCCAGTAGTATAGGGCAGGGCTTTGAGCAGTTCTTC. Encoded protein: CASSIGQGFEQFF. The full variable domain, its missing parts supplied by reference TRBV19 and TRBJ2-1, is DGGITQSPKYLFRKEGQNVTLSCEQNLNHDAMYWYRQDPGQGLRLIYYSQIVNDFQKGDIAEGYSVSREKKESFPLTVTSAQKNPTAFYLCASSIGQGFEQFFGPGTRLTVL.

On this clone itself: Other DNA sequences in the same sample also yield this CDR3. The J gene is TRBJ1-5, the V gene TRBV20-1, with D unclear. Germline values: CDR1 DFQATT, CDR2 SNEGSKA (reference sequence). V lost 1 base to trimming and J lost 4 bases, with 2 bases between them. The CDR3 length is 11 residues. Written as DNA, the CDR3 is TGCAGTGCTAGAGGTAATCAGCCCCAGCATTTT. It is translated as CSARGNQPQHF.

Here the CDR3 reads CASTQLLGYEQYF. CDR3 nucleotide sequence: TGTGCCAGCACTCAGCTACTTGGCTACGAGCAGTACTTC. V is TRBV6-1 and J is TRBJ2-7; no clear D. The CDR3 sequence is 13 residues long. Germline-derived CDR1 and CDR2 are MNHNS and SASEGT. V was pared by 7 bases and J by 3 bases, with 13 bases between.